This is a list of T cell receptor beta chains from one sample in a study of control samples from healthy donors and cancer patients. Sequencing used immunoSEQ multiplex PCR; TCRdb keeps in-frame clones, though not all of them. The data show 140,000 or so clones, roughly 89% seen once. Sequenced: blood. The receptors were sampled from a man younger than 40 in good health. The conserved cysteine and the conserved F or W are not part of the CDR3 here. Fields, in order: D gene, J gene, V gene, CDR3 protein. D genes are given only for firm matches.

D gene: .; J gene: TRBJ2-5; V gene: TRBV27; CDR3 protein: ASSLGGRGPGETQY
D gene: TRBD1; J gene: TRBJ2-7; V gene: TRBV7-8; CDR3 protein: ASSGRDRRTYEQY
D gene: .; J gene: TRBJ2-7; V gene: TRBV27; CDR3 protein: ASSLGQGIGEQY
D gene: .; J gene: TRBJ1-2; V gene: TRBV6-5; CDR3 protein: ASSYLGRRRNYGYT
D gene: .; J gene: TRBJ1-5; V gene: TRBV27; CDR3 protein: ASSLIQQYSNQPQH
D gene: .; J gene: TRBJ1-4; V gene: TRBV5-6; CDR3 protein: ASSPPGGKLF
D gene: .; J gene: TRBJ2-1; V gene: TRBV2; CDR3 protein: ASMRERGANEQF
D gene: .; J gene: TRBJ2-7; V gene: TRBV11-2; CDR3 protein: ASSQLRGAGEQY
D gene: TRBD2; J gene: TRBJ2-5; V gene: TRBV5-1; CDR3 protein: ASSRGAGGTQETQY
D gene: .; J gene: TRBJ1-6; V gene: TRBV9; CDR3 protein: ASSAEHINSPLH
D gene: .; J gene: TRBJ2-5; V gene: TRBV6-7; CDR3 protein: ASSTTGVREETQY
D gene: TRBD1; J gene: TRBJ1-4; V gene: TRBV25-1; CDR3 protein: ASSEFRGTANEKLF
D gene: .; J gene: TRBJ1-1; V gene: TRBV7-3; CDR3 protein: ASSFGGGGGTEAF
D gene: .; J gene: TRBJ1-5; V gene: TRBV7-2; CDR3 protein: ASSEGPNQPQH
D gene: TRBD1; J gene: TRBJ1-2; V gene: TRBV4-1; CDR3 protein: ASSPGQGIHGYT
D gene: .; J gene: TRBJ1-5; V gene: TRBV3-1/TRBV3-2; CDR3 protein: ASSQDPGSPVGNQPQH
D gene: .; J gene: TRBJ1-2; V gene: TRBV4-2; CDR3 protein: ASSQEPEGGYGYT
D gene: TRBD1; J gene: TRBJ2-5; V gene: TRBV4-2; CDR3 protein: ASSPGGGDQETQY
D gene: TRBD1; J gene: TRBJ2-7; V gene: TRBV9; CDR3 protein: ASSVGQGTYEQY
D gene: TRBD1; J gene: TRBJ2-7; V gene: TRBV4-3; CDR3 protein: ASSHRTGAAYEQY
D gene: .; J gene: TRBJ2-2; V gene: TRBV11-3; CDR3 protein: ASQAFANTGELF
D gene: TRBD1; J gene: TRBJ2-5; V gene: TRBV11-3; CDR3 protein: ASSLFGTGQETQY
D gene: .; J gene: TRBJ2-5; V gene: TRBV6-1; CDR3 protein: ASSARDGGNQETQY
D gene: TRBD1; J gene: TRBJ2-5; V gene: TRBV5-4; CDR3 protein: ASSPDRGSEETQY
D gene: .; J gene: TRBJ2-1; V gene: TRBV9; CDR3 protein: ASSVAGNRYNEQF
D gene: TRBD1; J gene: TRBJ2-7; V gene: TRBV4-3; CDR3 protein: ASSQDGQGSSYEQY
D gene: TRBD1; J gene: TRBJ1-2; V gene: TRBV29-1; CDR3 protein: SVDRRDRLNHEGYT
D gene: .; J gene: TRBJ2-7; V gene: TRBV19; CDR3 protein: ASSADNYEQY
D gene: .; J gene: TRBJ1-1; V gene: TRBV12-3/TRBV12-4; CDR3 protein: ASSHQGTEAF
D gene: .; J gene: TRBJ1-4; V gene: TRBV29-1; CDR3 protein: SVGGGAGEKLF
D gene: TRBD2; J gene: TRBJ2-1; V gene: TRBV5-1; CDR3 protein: ASSLDPSGYTSNEQF
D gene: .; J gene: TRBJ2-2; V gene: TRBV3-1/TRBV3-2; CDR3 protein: ASSQGRSTGELF
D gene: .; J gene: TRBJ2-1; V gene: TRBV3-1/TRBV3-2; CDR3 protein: ASSQGAPGTGDLSPSYNEQF
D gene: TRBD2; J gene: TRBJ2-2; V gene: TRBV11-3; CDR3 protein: ASSGTSGSGGELF
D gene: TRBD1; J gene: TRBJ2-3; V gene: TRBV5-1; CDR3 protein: ASSFGQGAGTDTQY
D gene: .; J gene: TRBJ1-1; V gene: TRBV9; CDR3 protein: ASSPRQGNTEAF
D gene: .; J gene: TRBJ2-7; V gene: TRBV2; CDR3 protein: ASRSGSSYEQY
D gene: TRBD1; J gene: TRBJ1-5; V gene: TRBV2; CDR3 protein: ASRGDSQSNQPQH
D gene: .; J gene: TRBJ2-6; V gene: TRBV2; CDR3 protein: ASGSGQAGANVLT
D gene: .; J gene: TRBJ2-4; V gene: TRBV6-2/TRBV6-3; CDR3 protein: ASSYSSMRVAKNIQY
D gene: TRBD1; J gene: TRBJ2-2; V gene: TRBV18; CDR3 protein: ASSPGTGIPGELF
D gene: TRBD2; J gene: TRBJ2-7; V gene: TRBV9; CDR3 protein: ASSVDPGGEYEQY
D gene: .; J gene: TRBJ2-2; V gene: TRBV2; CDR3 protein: ASSTTSGPGELF
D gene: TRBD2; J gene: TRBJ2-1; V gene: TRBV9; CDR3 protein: ASSVEGLAGVEQF
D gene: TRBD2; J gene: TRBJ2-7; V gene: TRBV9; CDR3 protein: ASSVGGSPYEQY
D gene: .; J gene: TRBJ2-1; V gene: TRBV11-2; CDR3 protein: ASSLGVYNEQF
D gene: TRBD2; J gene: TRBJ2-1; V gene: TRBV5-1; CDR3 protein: ASSFPSSGGNEQF
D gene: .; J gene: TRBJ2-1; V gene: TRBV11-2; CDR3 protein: ASSLVYNEQF
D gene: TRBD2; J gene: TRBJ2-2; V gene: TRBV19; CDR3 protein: ASSIGGGTGELF
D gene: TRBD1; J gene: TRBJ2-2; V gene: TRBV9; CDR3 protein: ASSTGQVSNTGELF
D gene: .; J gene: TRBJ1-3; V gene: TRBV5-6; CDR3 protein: ASSPETGAGNTIY
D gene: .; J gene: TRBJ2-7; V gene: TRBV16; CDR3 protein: ASNANGTTRAYEQY
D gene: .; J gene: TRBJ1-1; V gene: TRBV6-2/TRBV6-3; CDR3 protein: ASSYQLNTEAF
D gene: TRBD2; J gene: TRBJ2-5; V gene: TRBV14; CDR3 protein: ASSQVGLESSETQY
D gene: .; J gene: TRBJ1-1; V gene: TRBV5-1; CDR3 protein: ASSTGDTENTEAF